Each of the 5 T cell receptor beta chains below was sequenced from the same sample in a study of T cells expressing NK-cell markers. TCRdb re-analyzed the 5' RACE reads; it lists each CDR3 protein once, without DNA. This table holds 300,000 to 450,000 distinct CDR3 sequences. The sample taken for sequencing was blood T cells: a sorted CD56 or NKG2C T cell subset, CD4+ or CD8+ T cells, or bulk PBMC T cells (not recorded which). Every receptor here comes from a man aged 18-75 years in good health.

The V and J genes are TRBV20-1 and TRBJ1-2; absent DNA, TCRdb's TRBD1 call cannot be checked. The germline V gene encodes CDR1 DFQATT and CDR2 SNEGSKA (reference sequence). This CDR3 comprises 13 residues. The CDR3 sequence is CSANRQGNYGYTF.

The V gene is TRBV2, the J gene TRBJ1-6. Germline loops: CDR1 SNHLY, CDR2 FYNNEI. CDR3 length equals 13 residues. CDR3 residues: CAGRDYELSPLHF.

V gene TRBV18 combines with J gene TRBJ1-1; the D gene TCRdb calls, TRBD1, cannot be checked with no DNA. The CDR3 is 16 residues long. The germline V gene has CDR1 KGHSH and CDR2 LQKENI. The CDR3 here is CASSRITGGLNTEAFF.

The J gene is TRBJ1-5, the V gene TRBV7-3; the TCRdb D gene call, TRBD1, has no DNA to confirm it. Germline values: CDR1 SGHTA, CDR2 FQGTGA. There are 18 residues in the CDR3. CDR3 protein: CASSLKGVRGSSNQPQHF.

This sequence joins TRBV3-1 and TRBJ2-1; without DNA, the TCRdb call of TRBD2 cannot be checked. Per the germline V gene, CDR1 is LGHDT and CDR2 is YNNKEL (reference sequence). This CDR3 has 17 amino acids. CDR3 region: CASSQAEGSLRDNEQFF.